One and the same sample provided the 3 T cell receptor beta chains below, sequenced in a study of T cells in Graves' hyperthyroidism and ophthalmopathy. Amplified TCR beta CDR3 regions came from RNA transcripts. HTBI primers were the set used in a first-round RT-PCR of the TCR CDR3. TCRdb re-called the multiplex PCR reads with MiXCR, one entry per CDR3 protein. The table shows 750,000 to 900,000 distinct CDR3 sequences, with around 38% occurring only once. The sequenced sample was blood. The receptor source for this set is a man in his late teens or twenties with Graves' hyperthyroidism.

This clonotype was counted only a few times. The rearrangement links TRBV7-2 to TRBJ2-7; TRBD2 aligns across 8 bases. Per germline, CDR1 SGHTA and CDR2 FQGNSA. The trim removed 1 base at V and 4 bases at J, leaving 9 bases unmatched. The CDR3 totals 16 residues. The CDR3 here is CASSLVPSGGRYEQYF. CDR3 sequence (DNA): TGTGCCAGCAGCTTAGTTCCCTCGGGAGGGCGGTACGAGCAGTACTTC. Supplemented by reference TRBV7-2 and TRBJ2-7, the full variable domain reads GAGVSQSPSNKVTEKGKDVELRCDPISGHTALYWYRQSLGQGLEFLIYFQGNSAPDKSGLPSDRFSAERTGGSVSTLTIQRTQQEDSAVYLCASSLVPSGGRYEQYFGPGTRLTVT.

In this sample, this clonotype turned up a few times. As DNA, the CDR3 is TGCAGCGTGTCCGGGACAGGGGGCTTCGGGGAGCTGTTTTTT. This translates into CSVSGTGGFGELFF. V usage is TRBV29-1 and J usage is TRBJ2-2; 12 bases agree with TRBD1. Trimming took 6 bases from V and 7 from J; bases not matched to a gene: 6. Germline CDR1 SQVTM, CDR2 ANQGSEA. The CDR3 has 14 amino acids.

About this clonotype itself: Germline and junction disagree at one end, which may indicate a read error. The chain has TRBV10-3 and TRBJ2-6; 8 positions agree with TRBD1. The CDR3 is 17 residues long. The germline V gene encodes CDR1 ENHRY and CDR2 SYGVKD. The CDR3 here is CASSYHSRGRGANVLTF. CDR3 bases: TGTGCCAGCAGTTATCACAGCAGGGGGCGTGGGGCCAACGTCCTGACTTTC.